These T cell receptor beta chains were read from a single sample in a study of graft-versus-host responses after intestinal transplantation. Measured with immunoSEQ multiplex PCR; TCRdb has only the in-frame clones, and not every one. The data show some 7,600 clones, around 92% seen once. The specimen was PBMCs, collected 30 to 33 days after intestinal transplant. Receptors originate from a human patient who received an intestinal transplant, so some T cells may come from the graft donor. CDR3s include the opening cysteine and the closing phenylalanine or tryptophan. Each record gives: clone size, D gene, J gene, V gene, CDR3 protein, CDR3 DNA. The D gene is left open where the match is weak. Size is omitted from some rows. Given values are once, few, many or a class for expanded clones.

>-|TRBD1|TRBJ1-1|TRBV7-9
CATTGINTEAFF
TGTGCCACGACAGGGATCAACACTGAAGCTTTCTTT
>-|-|TRBJ2-5|TRBV7-9
CASSLLWSLGETQYF
TGTGCCAGCAGCCTGCTTTGGAGCTTAGGAGAGACCCAGTACTTC
>once|-|TRBJ2-7|TRBV4-2
CASSLEGQHF
TGTGCCAGCAGCCTCGAAGGGCAGCACTTC
>-|-|TRBJ1-2|TRBV6-6
CASSYGEGYTF
TGTGCCAGCAGTTACGGAGAAGGCTACACCTTC
>-|-|TRBJ1-1|TRBV6-5
CASGSVEGNTEAFF
TGTGCCAGCGGATCAGTGGAAGGGAACACTGAAGCTTTCTTT
>-|TRBD1|TRBJ1-5|TRBV23-1
CASSQLETGEGQPQHF
TGCGCCAGCAGTCAATTGGAGACAGGGGAGGGTCAGCCCCAGCATTTT
>-|-|TRBJ1-6|TRBV2
CASRGGGAGTNSPLHF
TGTGCCAGCAGGGGGGGTGGAGCGGGAACTAATTCACCCCTCCACTTT
>few|-|TRBJ2-3|TRBV5-5
CASSPGSTDTQYF
TGTGCCAGCAGCCCTGGCAGCACAGATACGCAGTATTTT
>-|-|TRBJ2-2|TRBV7-6
CASSFLSGTSNTGELFF
TGTGCCAGCAGCTTTCTTTCAGGGACATCGAACACCGGGGAGCTGTTTTTT
>-|-|TRBJ1-1|TRBV7-9
CASSIGTLWNTEAFF
TGTGCCAGCAGCATCGGGACACTTTGGAACACTGAAGCTTTCTTT
>-|TRBD1|TRBJ1-3|TRBV6-1
CASSDPGTARLSGNTIYF
TGTGCCAGCAGTGACCCCGGGACAGCTCGTCTCTCTGGAAACACCATATATTTT
>-|-|TRBJ2-7|TRBV7-8
CASSLAGLLHEQYF
TGTGCCAGCAGCTTAGCGGGACTGCTCCACGAGCAGTACTTC
>-|-|TRBJ2-7|TRBV7-4
CASSLGGDYEQYF
TGTGCCAGCAGCTTAGGCGGGGACTACGAGCAGTACTTC
>-|TRBD2|TRBJ2-2|TRBV10-2
CASRALTSGGARTGELFF
TGCGCCAGCAGGGCCTTGACTAGCGGGGGGGCCCGAACCGGGGAGCTGTTTTTT
>-|-|TRBJ1-2|TRBV7-9
CASSPPGGGGGYGYTF
TGTGCCAGCAGCCCACCCGGCGGGGGAGGAGGCTATGGCTACACCTTC